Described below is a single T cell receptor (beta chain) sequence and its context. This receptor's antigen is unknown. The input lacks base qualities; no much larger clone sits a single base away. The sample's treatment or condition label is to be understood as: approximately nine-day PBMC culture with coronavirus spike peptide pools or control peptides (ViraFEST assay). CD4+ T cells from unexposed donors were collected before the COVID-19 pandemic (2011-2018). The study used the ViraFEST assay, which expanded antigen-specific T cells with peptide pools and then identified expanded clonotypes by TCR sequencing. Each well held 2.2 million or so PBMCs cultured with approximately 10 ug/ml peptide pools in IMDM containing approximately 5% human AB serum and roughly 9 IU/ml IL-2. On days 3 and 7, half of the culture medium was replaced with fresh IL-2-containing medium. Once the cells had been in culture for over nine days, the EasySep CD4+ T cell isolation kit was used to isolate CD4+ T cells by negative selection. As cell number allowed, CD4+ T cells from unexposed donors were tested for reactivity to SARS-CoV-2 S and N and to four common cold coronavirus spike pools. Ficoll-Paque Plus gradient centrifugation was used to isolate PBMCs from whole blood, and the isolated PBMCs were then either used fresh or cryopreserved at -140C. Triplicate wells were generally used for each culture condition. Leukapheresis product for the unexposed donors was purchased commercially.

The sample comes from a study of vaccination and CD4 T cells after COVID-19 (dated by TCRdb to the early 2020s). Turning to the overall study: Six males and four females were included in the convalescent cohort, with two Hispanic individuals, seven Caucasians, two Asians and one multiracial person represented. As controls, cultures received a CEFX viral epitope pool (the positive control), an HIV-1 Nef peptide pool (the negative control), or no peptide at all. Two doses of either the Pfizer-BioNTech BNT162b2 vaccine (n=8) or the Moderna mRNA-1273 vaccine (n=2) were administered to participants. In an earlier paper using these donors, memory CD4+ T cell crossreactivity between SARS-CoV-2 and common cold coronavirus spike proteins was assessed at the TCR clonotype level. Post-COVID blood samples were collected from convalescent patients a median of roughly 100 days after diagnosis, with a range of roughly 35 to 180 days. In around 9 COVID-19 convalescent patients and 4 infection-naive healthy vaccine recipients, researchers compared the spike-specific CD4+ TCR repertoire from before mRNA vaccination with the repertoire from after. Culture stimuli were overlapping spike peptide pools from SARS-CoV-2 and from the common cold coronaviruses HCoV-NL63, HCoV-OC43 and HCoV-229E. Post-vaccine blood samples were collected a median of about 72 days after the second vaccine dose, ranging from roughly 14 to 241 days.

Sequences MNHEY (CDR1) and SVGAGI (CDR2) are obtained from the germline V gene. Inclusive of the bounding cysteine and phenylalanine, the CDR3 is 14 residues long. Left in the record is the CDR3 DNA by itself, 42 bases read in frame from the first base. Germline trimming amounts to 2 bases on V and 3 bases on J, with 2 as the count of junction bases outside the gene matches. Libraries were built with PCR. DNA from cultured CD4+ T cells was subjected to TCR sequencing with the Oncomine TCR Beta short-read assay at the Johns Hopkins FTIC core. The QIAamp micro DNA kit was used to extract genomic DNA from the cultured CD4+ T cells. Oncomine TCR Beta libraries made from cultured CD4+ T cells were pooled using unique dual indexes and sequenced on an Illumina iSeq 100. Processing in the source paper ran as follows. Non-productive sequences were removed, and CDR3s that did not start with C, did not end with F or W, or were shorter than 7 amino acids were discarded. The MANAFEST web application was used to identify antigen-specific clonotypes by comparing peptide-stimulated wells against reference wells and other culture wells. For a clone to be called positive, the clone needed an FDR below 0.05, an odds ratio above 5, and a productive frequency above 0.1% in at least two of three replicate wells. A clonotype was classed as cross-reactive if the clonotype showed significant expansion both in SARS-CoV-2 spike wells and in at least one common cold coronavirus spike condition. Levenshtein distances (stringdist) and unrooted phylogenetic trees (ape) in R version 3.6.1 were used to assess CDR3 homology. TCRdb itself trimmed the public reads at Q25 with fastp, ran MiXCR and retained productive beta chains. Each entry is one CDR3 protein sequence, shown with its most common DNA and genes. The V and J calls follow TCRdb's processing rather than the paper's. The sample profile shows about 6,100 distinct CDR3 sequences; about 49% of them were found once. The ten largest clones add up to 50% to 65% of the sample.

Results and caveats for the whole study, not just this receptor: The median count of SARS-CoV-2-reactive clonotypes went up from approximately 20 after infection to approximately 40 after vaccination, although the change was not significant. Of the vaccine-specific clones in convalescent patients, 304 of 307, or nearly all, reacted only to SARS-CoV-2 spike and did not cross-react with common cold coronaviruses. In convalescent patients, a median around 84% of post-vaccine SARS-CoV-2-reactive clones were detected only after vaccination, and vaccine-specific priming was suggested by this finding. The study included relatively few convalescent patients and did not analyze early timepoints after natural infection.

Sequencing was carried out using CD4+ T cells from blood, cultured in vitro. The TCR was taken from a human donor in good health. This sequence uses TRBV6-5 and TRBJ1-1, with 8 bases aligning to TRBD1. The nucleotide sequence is TGTGCCAGCAGTTACCGGGGACAGGACACTGAAGCTTTCTTT. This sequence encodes CASSYRGQDTEAFF.